These 32 T cell receptor beta chains were all obtained from the same sample, sequenced in a study of CD8 T cells in Susac syndrome (dated by TCRdb to between 2018 and 2020). The library was obtained by the immunoSEQ multiplex PCR assay. RNA was extracted using the RNeasy kit, and about 0.45 to 1 microgram was reverse transcribed with random hexamers. TCRdb took the public reads, trimmed them with fastp at Q25, ran MiXCR for clone calling and kept in-frame beta chains. Each entry is one CDR3 protein sequence, shown with its most common DNA and genes. The sample table records around 69,000 distinct CDR3 sequences; over 90% of these occur just once. Around 0.11% of the sample is in the top ten clones. What was sequenced was CD4+ T cells from PBMCs. These receptors were collected from a human donor with multiple sclerosis.

This chain joins TRBV20-1 and TRBJ2-1, with a possible D match to TRBD1 (6 bases). V was pared by 2 bases and J by 7 bases, with 12 bases between. Germline values: CDR1 DFQATT, CDR2 SNEGSKA (reference sequence). There are 13 residues in the CDR3. The CDR3 nucleotides are TGCAGTGCTAGATCTCGTAGGGGGAATGAGCAGTTCTTC. This translates into CSARSRRGNEQFF.

In regard to this clonotype: One junction end does not reproduce the germline sequence, and a read error may be involved. The rearrangement uses TRBV7-8 and TRBJ2-4; the D gene could be TRBD1 or TRBD2 (9 bases each). The length of the CDR3 is 16 residues. Germline-derived CDR1 and CDR2 are SGHVS and FQNEAQ. CDR3 residues: CASSLAGQGTKNIQYF. The DNA for the CDR3 is TGTGCCAGCAGCCTAGCGGGACAGGGAACCAAAAACATTCAGTACTTC. The whole variable domain, filled in from reference TRBV7-8 and TRBJ2-4, reads GAGVSQSPRYKVAKRGQDVALRCDPISGHVSLFWYQQALGQGPEFLTYFQNEAQLDKSGLPSDRFFAERPEGSVSTLKIQRTQQEDSAVYLCASSLAGQGTKNIQYFGAGTRLSVL.

The chain is built from TRBV5-1 and TRBJ1-5; D remains unclear. With 4 bases removed from V and 2 bases from J, the gap between germline ends came to 10 bases. Germline-derived CDR1 and CDR2 are SGHRS and YFSETQ. The CDR3 runs to 14 residues. The CDR3: CASSPAPGNQPQHF. The CDR3 DNA reads TGCGCCAGCAGCCCTGCCCCTGGCAATCAGCCCCAGCATTTT.

The CDR3 DNA follows: TGCAGTGCTAGAGAGGACCCGAACACTGAAGCTTTCTTT. As protein: CSAREDPNTEAFF. The chain carries TRBV20-1 and TRBJ1-1; D gene ambiguous. The CDR3 runs 13 residues. Trimming cost V 0 bases and J 1 base, with 6 bases left between them. CDR1 is DFQATT and CDR2 is SNEGSKA in the germline V gene (reference sequence).

In this sample, this clonotype turned up once. The rearrangement links TRBV12-3 or TRBV12-4 to TRBJ1-4; 8 bases fit TRBD1. After removal of 6 bases from V and 0 bases from J, the junction contained 12 bases not matched to a gene. The CDR3 is 18 residues long. The CDR3 DNA reads TGTGCCAGCAGCCGGACCCGGGACAGGTTCCCAACTAATGAAAAACTGTTTTTT. Translation gives CASSRTRDRFPTNEKLFF.

This sequence joins TRBV5-1 and TRBJ2-1; weak D call: TRBD2 (6 bases). This CDR3 is built from 16 residues. Germline-derived CDR1 and CDR2 are SGHRS and YFSETQ. The germline V and J ends were trimmed by 5 bases and 1 base, with 16 bases remaining between them. In DNA form, the CDR3 reads TGCGCCAGCAGTTGGGGGAGGCTAGCGTCCTACAATGAGCAGTTCTTC. Translating gives CASSWGRLASYNEQFF.

The genes are TRBV5-4 and TRBJ2-1, with D maybe TRBD2 (5 bases). Per the germline V gene, CDR1 is SGHNT and CDR2 is YYREEE (reference sequence). The CDR3 is 15 residues long. Trimming removed 1 base from V and 3 bases from J, with 11 bases in between. CDR3 protein: CASSLPGLDYNEQFF. CDR3 nucleotides: TGTGCCAGCAGCTTGCCGGGATTGGACTACAATGAGCAGTTCTTC.

The chain employs TRBV5-1 and TRBJ1-2; no clear D gene. V lost 0 bases, J lost 8 bases, and 8 bases lay in between. This CDR3 comprises 12 residues. Germline CDR1 SGHRS, CDR2 YFSETQ. In DNA, the CDR3 is TGCGCCAGCAGCTTGGGGGATATGGGCTACACCTTC. It encodes CASSLGDMGYTF.

The chain carries TRBV5-6 and TRBJ2-1, with D unresolved. There are 16 residues in the CDR3. V dropped 1 base and J dropped 0 bases, with 11 bases sitting between them. The germline gives CDR1 SGHDT, CDR2 YYEEEE. CDR3 amino acids: CASSLFKQSSYNEQFF. The DNA for the CDR3 is TGTGCCAGCAGCTTGTTTAAACAAAGCTCCTACAATGAGCAGTTCTTC.

The rearrangement links TRBV20-1 to TRBJ2-7, with TRBD2 matching 9 bases. Germline lookup yields CDR1 DFQATT and CDR2 SNEGSKA (reference sequence). The CDR3 is 14 residues long. J was trimmed by 4 bases and V by 2 bases; bases with no gene match: 6. The CDR3 spells CSARIPAGGYEQYF. Written as DNA, the CDR3 is TGCAGTGCTAGAATTCCAGCGGGGGGTTACGAGCAGTACTTC.

For the CDR3, the DNA is TGTGCCAGCAGGGCCACAGGGGTCGAGACCCAGTACTTC. As protein: CASRATGVETQYF. The rearrangement joins TRBV27 to TRBJ2-5; 7 nucleotides align to TRBD1. CDR1 and CDR2 (germline): MNHEY, SMNVEV (reference sequence). The CDR3 covers 13 residues. V dropped 6 bases and J dropped 5; count of bases not matched to a gene: 6.

The genes are TRBV5-1 and TRBJ2-7; weak D call: TRBD2 (5 bases). Germline CDR1 SGHRS, CDR2 YFSETQ. V was trimmed by 0 bases and J by 4 bases, leaving 17 bases between them. The CDR3 has 16 residues. The CDR3 DNA reads TGCGCCAGCAGCTTGGCCGAAGCGGCTGGGTTTTACGAGCAGTACTTC. The encoded protein is CASSLAEAAGFYEQYF.

This clonotype has a single count. The rearrangement links TRBV13 to TRBJ2-3; 11 bases match TRBD1. The CDR3 contains 17 residues. Germline V lookup: CDR1 PRHDT, CDR2 FYEKMQ (reference sequence). J lost 4 bases, V lost 5 bases, and 11 bases had no gene match. This CDR3 is CASSPGTGGRQADTQYF. Here the CDR3 DNA reads TGTGCCAGCAGCCCCGGGACAGGGGGGAGACAAGCAGATACGCAGTATTTT. Looking up the rest from reference TRBV13 and TRBJ2-3 gives the full variable domain: AAGVIQSPRHLIKEKRETATLKCYPIPRHDTVYWYQQGPGQDPQFLISFYEKMQSDKGSIPDRFSAQQFSDYHSELNMSSLELGDSALYFCASSPGTGGRQADTQYFGPGTRLTVL.

The chain recombines TRBV7-9 with TRBJ2-5, with 7 bases fitting TRBD2. The CDR3 covers 15 residues. V shed 1 base and J 2 bases; nucleotides not matched to a gene: 4. Germline V CDR1 and CDR2: SEHNR, FQNEAQ (reference sequence). In nucleotides, the CDR3 is TGTGCCAGCAGCTTAGGTGGGGGACTACAAGAGACCCAGTACTTC. Its protein product is CASSLGGGLQETQYF.

V usage is TRBV4-1 and J usage is TRBJ1-5, with D tentatively TRBD1 (5 bases). Germline V gene sequence: CDR1 MGHRA, CDR2 YSYEKL. V lost 0 bases, J lost 2 bases, and 11 bases lay in between. CDR3 length: 16 amino acids. Here the CDR3 DNA reads TGCGCCAGCAGCCAAGAGGAGGGACGTGGCAATCAGCCCCAGCATTTT. Protein sequence: CASSQEEGRGNQPQHF.

The chain uses TRBV7-2 and TRBJ2-1; D remains unclear. Per the germline V gene, CDR1 is SGHTA and CDR2 is FQGNSA. Trimming removed 1 base at V and 4 bases at J, with 14 bases between. The CDR3 totals 16 residues. The CDR3 DNA is TGTGCCAGCAGCTTAGGGCAAGGTCTACAATACAATGAGCAGTTCTTC. Translation: CASSLGQGLQYNEQFF.

The V gene is TRBV7-2, the J gene TRBJ1-5; D might be TRBD1 (6 bases). The CDR3 is 14 amino acids. Germline CDR1 reads SGHTA; CDR2 reads FQGNSA. V lost 1 base and J 7 bases, leaving 11 bases between the germline ends. The CDR3 reads CASSLDRVVQPQHF. The CDR3 DNA reads TGTGCCAGCAGCTTAGACAGGGTAGTCCAGCCCCAGCATTTT.

The chain has TRBV6-2 or TRBV6-3 and TRBJ2-7; D possibly corresponds to TRBD1 (5 bases). CDR3 length: 12 amino acids. The germline V gene encodes CDR1 MNHEY and CDR2 SVGEGT. Between the trimmed V and J ends, which lost 2 bases and 6 bases, there was a span of 8 bases. The CDR3 DNA is TGTGCCAGCAGTTACCAGGGCAGCGAGCAGTACTTC. Residues: CASSYQGSEQYF.

The CDR3 coding sequence is TGTGCCAGCAGTCCACGCCCTCCATTCAATGAAAAACTGTTTTTT. This encodes CASSPRPPFNEKLFF. The rearrangement links TRBV6-2 or TRBV6-3 to TRBJ1-4, with D unclear. The CDR3 consists of 15 residues. The V end was cut by 5 bases, the J end by 5 bases, with 15 bases between. Per the germline V gene, CDR1 is MNHEY and CDR2 is SVGEGT.

The chain has TRBV5-1 and TRBJ2-7; maybe TRBD1 (6 bases). This CDR3 spans 14 amino acids. The germline V and J ends were trimmed by 4 bases and 2 bases, with 13 bases remaining between them. Per germline, CDR1 SGHRS and CDR2 YFSETQ. The CDR3 region has the DNA TGCGCCAGCAGCCAAGACGGACAGCCCTACGAGCAGTACTTC. This gives the protein CASSQDGQPYEQYF.

The gene calls are TRBV4-2 and TRBJ2-1; 15 bases map to TRBD2. This CDR3 is built from 19 residues. CDR1 and CDR2 from the germline V gene are LGHNA and YNFKEQ. The ends lost 0 bases at V and 5 bases at J; junction bases unmatched: 8. This CDR3 reads CASSQESGLAGGWDNEQFF. The CDR3 region has the DNA TGTGCCAGCAGCCAAGAGTCCGGACTAGCGGGGGGGTGGGACAATGAGCAGTTCTTC.

The chain has TRBV30 and TRBJ1-5; D uncertain. The V and J ends lost 3 bases and 6 bases respectively, with 12 bases between them. Germline V CDR1 and CDR2: GTSNPN, SVGIG (reference sequence). The CDR3 spans 13 residues. The CDR3, as DNA: TGTGCCTGGAGGTCTAACTGGGGTCAGCCCCAGCATTTT. Translation: CAWRSNWGQPQHF. Together with reference TRBV30 and TRBJ1-5, the CDR3 gives the full variable domain: SQTIHQWPATLVQPVGSPLSLECTVEGTSNPNLYWYRQAAGRGLQLLFYSVGIGQISSEVPQNLSASRPQDRQFILSSKKLLLSDSGFYLCAWRSNWGQPQHFGDGTRLSIL.

The rearrangement links TRBV13 to TRBJ1-2, with 7 bases aligning to TRBD1. The CDR3 loop spans 15 amino acids. V gave up 5 bases and J gave up 4 bases; unmatched junction bases: 10. In germline, CDR1 is PRHDT, CDR2 FYEKMQ (reference sequence). CDR3 DNA: TGTGCCAGCAGCGTCCGGGACAGACCTCTCTATGGCTACACCTTC. Translating gives CASSVRDRPLYGYTF.

The CDR3 DNA follows: TGTGCCAGCAGTTTACGGTTGGGCAGCAACTACGAGCAGTACTTC. This codes for CASSLRLGSNYEQYF. The chain uses TRBV12-3 or TRBV12-4 and TRBJ2-7; no firm D call. The CDR3 consists of 15 residues. Trimming pared 2 bases from V and 3 bases from J, leaving 14 bases between.

This chain links TRBV3-1 with TRBJ2-5; 9 bases match TRBD2. Trimming cost V 0 bases and J 5 bases; bases outside gene matches: 4. This CDR3 comprises 15 residues. Germline-derived CDR1 and CDR2 are LGHDT and YNNKEL (reference sequence). CDR3: CASSQEWRGGETQYF. The DNA of the CDR3 is TGTGCCAGCAGCCAAGAGTGGCGGGGGGGCGAGACCCAGTACTTC.

J is TRBJ2-3 and V is TRBV2; a weak D match, TRBD2 (6 bases). V lost 8 bases, J lost 4 bases, and 16 bases lay in between. The V gene's germline CDR1 is SNHLY and CDR2 FYNNEI. The CDR3 has 14 residues. Written as DNA, the CDR3 is TGTGCCAGCCGCCGGGAGTCCGGATCAGATACGCAGTATTTT. It codes for CASRRESGSDTQYF.

The rearrangement uses TRBV2 and TRBJ2-7, with D maybe TRBD1 (6 bases). There are 14 residues in the CDR3. From germline, CDR1 is SNHLY and CDR2 FYNNEI. V was shortened by 6 bases and J by 2 bases, with 14 bases between the two germline ends. The CDR3 coding sequence is TGTGCCAGCAGCCCCGGGACACTAACCTACGAGCAGTACTTC. It codes for CASSPGTLTYEQYF.

V gene TRBV3-1 combines with J gene TRBJ1-1; D is undetermined. The CDR3 length is 13 residues. Germline lookup yields CDR1 LGHDT and CDR2 YNNKEL (reference sequence). Trimming cost V 4 bases and J 0 bases, with 6 bases left between them. This CDR3 is CASSPMLNTEAFF. The CDR3 DNA follows: TGTGCCAGCAGCCCGATGCTGAACACTGAAGCTTTCTTT.

This rearrangement joins TRBV20-1 to TRBJ2-1; 9 bases match TRBD2. The junction had 8 bases not matched to a gene; V was cut back by 6 bases and J by 5 bases. The CDR3 runs 14 residues. Germline assignment: CDR1 DFQATT and CDR2 SNEGSKA (reference sequence). The CDR3 bases are TGCAGTGCCCCCGGACTAGCGAGGGACAATGAGCAGTTCTTC. This codes for CSAPGLARDNEQFF.

This rearrangement joins TRBV11-2 to TRBJ2-5; the D gene is possibly TRBD2 (5 bases). The CDR3 runs to 14 residues. V lost 3 bases and J lost 4, with 12 bases in between. The germline CDR1 and CDR2 sequences are SGHAT and FQNNGV. The CDR3 sequence is CASSFGLAPETQYF. The CDR3 DNA is TGTGCCAGCAGCTTCGGCCTAGCCCCAGAGACCCAGTACTTC.

This chain uses TRBV6-5 with TRBJ1-1, with a weak D call TRBD1 (5 bases). The CDR3 is 14 residues long. V shed 6 bases and J shed 5 bases, with 16 bases lying between them. Germline CDR1 MNHEY, CDR2 SVGAGI. DNA for the CDR3: TGTGCCAGCAGAACGGGACGGCGGGAGACTGAAGCTTTCTTT. It specifies CASRTGRRETEAFF.

Only one count was recorded for this clonotype. CDR3: CASSRTGYQETQYF. The CDR3 DNA is TGTGCCAGCAGCCGGACAGGGTACCAAGAGACCCAGTACTTC. V and J are TRBV6-6 and TRBJ2-5; 8 positions agree with TRBD1. The V gene end was trimmed by 6 bases and the J gene end by 0 bases; junction bases not matched to a gene: 3. The CDR3 has 14 residues. Germline V gene sequence: CDR1 MNHNY, CDR2 SVGAGI (reference sequence).